This T cell receptor (beta chain) came from a study of T cell responses to AZD1222 COVID-19 vaccine (dated by TCRdb to the early 2020s). Looking at the study overall: AZD1222 recipients whose second dose came at about 4 weeks and those whose second dose came at about 12 weeks were combined into one group, since spike-specific TCR depth and breadth did not differ between the two schedules. Trial participants were enrolled by age into 18-55, 56-69 and 70-plus year subgroups, with about 150, 28 and 57 TCR-sequenced participants respectively. TCR sequencing covered more than 230 trial participants: nearly 210 given two doses of AZD1222 and some 25 given two doses of MenACWY control vaccine. The study at large found these results: Spike-specific TCR breadth and depth rose significantly after two AZD1222 doses compared with day 0 and with MenACWY recipients. Because no day 14 peak-response samples were available, repertoires were characterized only after the peak T cell response. Conclusions about previously exposed vaccinees were limited because only 5 or 6 AZD1222 recipients were SARS-CoV-2 seropositive at baseline. In the small 56-69-year group, the increase in depth fell short of significance, most likely because of low power. Vaccine-associated CD4 TCRs spanned the whole spike protein, with dominant responses in regions 160-218 and 743-854. Reportedly, close to half of the unique spike-specific TCRs recognized epitopes lying outside the regions that are mutated in the B.1.351 and B.1.1.7 variants. Participants were mostly white British, with more females than males. The authors suggested clonal diversity may have been underestimated.

Between the V and J ends, shortened by 8 bases and 1 base respectively, the junction contains 5 bases. The CDR3 holds 11 amino acids from the cysteine to the phenylalanine. Kept here is only the CDR3 DNA, which spans 33 bases and is read in frame from base 1. What the time point label conveys for this sample: baseline before first vaccination. The vaccinee samples were drawn from two UK trials, COV001 and COV002, one of which was a single-blind randomized controlled phase 2/3 trial testing AZD1222 (ChAdOx1 nCoV-19) in healthy adults. Trial participant PBMC samples were collected at day 0 and day 28 after the second dose for TCRbeta chain sequencing. A word on this clone: Its antigen has not been determined. No clone much larger than this one lies a single base away; base qualities are absent.

The CDR3 regions of human TCRbeta chains were analyzed by immunosequencing. As for the original processing: TCRs in the repertoires were compared against a reference library of SARS-CoV-2-specific TCRs that had been generated with the MIRA antigen-specificity platform. Breadth meant the fraction of unique TCRs that were SARS-CoV-2-associated, whereas depth meant the fraction of total T cells that were SARS-CoV-2-associated. Using the MIRA data, each spike-specific TCR was mapped to the spike region that the TCR reacts to and placed in a CD4 or CD8 class. Log10-transformed breadth and depth values were compared by one-way ANOVA with Sidak's multiple comparisons tests. The source is immuneACCESS, and TCRdb retained only in-frame sequences with V and J called. Part of the clones is not carried over; for the studies checked, unresolved V genes explain less than half of this, and the remainder is unexplained. The V and J calls and the clone size are those of that table, but D and trimming were determined from the DNA. The sample table contains 100,000 to 150,000 clones; only one count was recorded for about nine tenths of them. 6.3% of the sample lies in the top ten.

The chain is assembled from TRBV12-3 or TRBV12-4 and TRBJ1-1; confidence is insufficient to name the D gene. Sequencing used peripheral blood, obtained on day 0 of AZD1222 vaccination. This sequence originates from an adult in good health. CDR3 reads: CASVRNTEAFF. The nucleotide sequence reads TGTGCCAGCGTGCGGAACACTGAAGCTTTCTTT.